A selection of T cell receptor beta chains follows, all from one sample in a study of PD-1 blockade in classical Hodgkin lymphoma. Repertoires were generated with immunoSEQ multiplex PCR, while TCRdb's copy carries only in-frame clones and drops some. The sample shows tens of thousands of clones, approximately 70% of them seen only once. This sample comprised peripheral blood mononuclear cells (PBMCs), obtained before the fourth cycle of nivolumab. Receptors originate from a human donor with classical Hodgkin lymphoma. CDR3s include the opening cysteine and the closing phenylalanine or tryptophan. The D gene is left open where the match is weak. Clone size appears in some rows only: once, few, many, or a class for an expanded clone.

d_call,clone_size,j_call,v_call,cdr3_aa,cdr3_nt
-,-,TRBJ1-2,TRBV4-3,CASSPKGSLYGYTF,TGCGCCAGCAGCCCAAAGGGGTCCCTCTATGGCTACACCTTC
-,-,TRBJ2-1,TRBV7-9,CASRSGRANEQFF,TGTGCCAGCAGATCGGGCCGAGCCAATGAGCAGTTCTTC
-,-,TRBJ2-2,TRBV4-3,CASSQTTGFTGELFF,TGCGCCAGCAGCCAGACGACAGGTTTCACCGGGGAGCTGTTTTTT
-,-,TRBJ2-3,TRBV7-9,CASSSQSSGTDTQYF,TGTGCCAGCAGCTCCCAGAGTTCTGGCACAGATACGCAGTATTTT
-,once,TRBJ1-5,TRBV19,CASRAGSVGAQPQHF,TGTGCCAGTAGGGCGGGTTCTGTAGGGGCGCAGCCCCAGCATTTT
TRBD1,once,TRBJ1-2,TRBV19,CASRRQGGGYTF,TGTGCCAGTAGAAGACAGGGTGGAGGCTACACCTTC
TRBD1,-,TRBJ1-4,TRBV14,CASSSGTGVEKLFF,TGTGCCAGCAGCTCCGGGACAGGGGTTGAAAAACTGTTTTTT
TRBD1,-,TRBJ2-7,TRBV27,CASSGRGQGFYEQYF,TGTGCCAGCAGTGGGCGCGGACAGGGTTTCTACGAGCAGTACTTC
TRBD1,few,TRBJ2-3,TRBV9,CASSAQTGGLADTQYF,TGTGCCAGCAGCGCTCAGACAGGGGGCTTGGCAGATACGCAGTATTTT
-,-,TRBJ1-2,TRBV29-1,CSVVDPGENYGYTF,TGCAGCGTTGTAGACCCGGGGGAAAACTATGGCTACACCTTC
-,medium-sized,TRBJ1-1,TRBV19,CASSIGGPEAFF,TGTGCCAGTAGTATAGGAGGCCCTGAAGCTTTCTTT
-,-,TRBJ1-5,TRBV6-5,CASSTREGVNQPQHF,TGTGCCAGCAGTACGAGGGAGGGGGTCAATCAGCCCCAGCATTTT
-,-,TRBJ1-1,TRBV9,CASSVGAGNTEAFF,TGTGCCAGCAGCGTAGGGGCCGGGAACACTGAAGCTTTCTTT
-,-,TRBJ2-7,TRBV10-3,CAILVDLTTLTSYEQYF,TGTGCCATCTTAGTCGACCTAACCACGCTAACTAGCTACGAGCAGTACTTC
-,-,TRBJ1-1,TRBV29-1,CSVPNLGQDSNTEAFF,TGCAGCGTTCCGAACCTGGGTCAGGATTCGAACACTGAAGCTTTCTTT
TRBD2,-,TRBJ2-1,TRBV11-2,CASSPGARRESGEQFF,TGTGCCAGCAGCCCTGGGGCTCGGCGGGAGTCCGGTGAGCAGTTCTTC
-,medium-sized,TRBJ2-7,TRBV29-1,CSVEDQLLEQYF,TGCAGCGTTGAAGATCAACTTCTGGAGCAGTACTTC
-,-,TRBJ1-2,TRBV27,CASSPQRTILDGYTF,TGTGCCAGCAGTCCGCAGCGGACCATATTGGATGGCTACACCTTC
TRBD2,-,TRBJ2-1,TRBV4-1,CASSQGPSGRGSNEQFF,TGCGCCAGCAGCCAAGGACCCAGCGGGAGAGGCAGCAATGAGCAGTTCTTC
-,few,TRBJ1-5,TRBV28,CASGGFQPQHF,TGTGCCAGCGGGGGTTTTCAGCCCCAGCATTTT
-,-,TRBJ1-3,TRBV28,CASTLVSPGNTIYF,TGTGCCAGCACCCTCGTATCCCCTGGAAACACCATATATTTT
-,-,TRBJ1-1,TRBV4-1,CASSQERDTEAFF,TGCGCCAGCAGCCAAGAGAGGGACACTGAAGCTTTCTTT
-,few,TRBJ1-2,TRBV4-3,CASSQESDNYGYTF,TGCGCCAGCAGCCAAGAGTCGGATAACTATGGCTACACCTTC
-,once,TRBJ2-6,TRBV9,CASSVDPADPSGANVLTF,TGTGCCAGCAGCGTAGATCCTGCAGACCCTTCTGGGGCCAACGTCCTGACTTTC
-,-,TRBJ2-7,TRBV18,CASSSQGRYEQYF,TGTGCCAGCTCAAGTCAGGGAAGGTACGAGCAGTACTTC
-,once,TRBJ1-1,TRBV7-2,CASSGQLNTEAFF,TGTGCCAGCAGCGGACAGTTGAACACTGAAGCTTTCTTT
TRBD1,few,TRBJ1-2,TRBV6-6,CASSYGTGRFGYTF,TGTGCCAGCAGTTACGGGACAGGGCGGTTTGGCTACACCTTC
-,-,TRBJ1-5,TRBV7-7,CASSLARKNPERDNQPQHF,TGTGCTAGCAGCTTAGCACGGAAAAACCCAGAGAGGGACAATCAGCCCCAGCATTTT
TRBD1,-,TRBJ2-1,TRBV5-6,CASSLAGGRRNEQFF,TGTGCCAGCAGCTTGGCAGGGGGTCGTCGAAATGAGCAGTTCTTC
-,-,TRBJ2-7,TRBV7-9,CASSLPKGPSGGQYF,TGTGCCAGCAGCTTACCCAAAGGACCCTCCGGTGGGCAGTACTTC
-,few,TRBJ1-2,TRBV4-1,CASGVGGGRENTF,TGCGCCAGCGGGGTCGGGGGGGGCAGGGAGAACACCTTC
TRBD1,-,TRBJ1-4,TRBV7-6,CASSLQGQDGEKLFF,TGTGCCAGCAGCTTACAGGGACAGGATGGCGAAAAACTGTTTTTT
-,-,TRBJ2-3,TRBV27,CASSTSTAVLFVTQYF,TGTGCCAGCAGCACAAGCACCGCGGTACTTTTTGTTACGCAGTATTTT
-,-,TRBJ1-2,TRBV6-6,CASSYVGLASTF,TGTGCCAGCAGTTACGTCGGCCTGGCTTCCACCTTC
-,-,TRBJ2-3,TRBV11-2,CASSLDLAGSTDTQYF,TGTGCCAGCAGCTTAGATCTGGCAGGGAGCACAGATACGCAGTATTTT
TRBD1,-,TRBJ1-4,TRBV10-3,CAISATGQGNEKLFF,TGTGCCATCAGTGCCACGGGACAGGGTAATGAAAAACTGTTTTTT
-,once,TRBJ1-2,TRBV9,CASSVSTGGVDGYTF,TGTGCCAGCAGCGTATCTACCGGGGGAGTTGATGGCTACACCTTC
-,-,TRBJ2-2,TRBV2,CASSPLKLGRGELFF,TGTGCCAGCAGCCCCCTCAAGCTCGGACGCGGGGAGCTGTTTTTT
-,-,TRBJ2-3,TRBV9,CASSVASGTDTQYF,TGTGCCAGCAGCGTAGCTAGCGGCACAGATACGCAGTATTTT
TRBD1,few,TRBJ2-1,TRBV19,CASSTASGTGSWYEQFF,TGTGCCAGTAGTACCGCATCCGGGACAGGGTCTTGGTATGAGCAGTTCTTC
TRBD2,-,TRBJ2-1,TRBV6-6,CASTNSGEGYNEQFF,TGTGCCAGCACTAACAGCGGGGAGGGATACAATGAGCAGTTCTTC
-,-,TRBJ2-7,TRBV7-3,CASSLELTGEQYF,TGTGCCAGCAGCTTAGAACTTACAGGCGAGCAGTACTTC
TRBD1,once,TRBJ2-7,TRBV30,CAWREGQASYEQYF,TGTGCCTGGAGGGAGGGACAGGCTTCCTACGAGCAGTACTTC
-,few,TRBJ2-3,TRBV29-1,CSVEDWAQALTDTQYF,TGCAGCGTTGAAGATTGGGCTCAGGCCCTCACAGATACGCAGTATTTT
-,-,TRBJ1-3,TRBV5-1,CASSSGRDASGNTIYF,TGCGCCAGCAGCTCCGGCAGGGACGCCTCTGGAAACACCATATATTTT